The TCR beta chain under discussion was sequenced for a study of blood T cell repertoires in COVID-19. Study-wide context: Samples taken during acute and convalescent COVID-19 were collected in the United States, Italy and Spain. PBMCs, B-cell-depleted T cells, or T cells provided the cDNA or gDNA that made up the material.

During active infection, Seattle patients enrolled and were then monitored through disease. This CDR3 comprises 14 residues. The trim removed 7 bases at V and 6 bases at J, leaving 5 bases unmatched. CDR1 and CDR2 from the germline V gene are MNHEY and SVGAGI. Authors' methods: It was from reference gene primer amplification that nucleated cell counts were estimated. Method: immunoSEQ multiplex PCR; TCRdb's copy keeps in-frame clones and lacks some. That table gives V, J and clone size, and the DNA gave D and trimming. The repertoire holds roughly 120,000 clones, with more than 80% as singletons. Sequenced input: peripheral blood. This clonotype was sampled from an elderly woman with COVID-19, enrolled during active disease. The chain combines TRBV6-5 with TRBJ2-1; 11 nucleotides line up with TRBD1. CDR3 nucleotide sequence: TGTGCCAGCACCTCGGACAGGGGGCGCAATGAGCAGTTCTTC. This codes for CASTSDRGRNEQFF.